These 3 T cell receptor beta chains were sequenced from one sample in a study of cytomegalovirus exposure and HLA in healthy donors. PCR primers comprised 60 Vbeta and 13 Jbeta primers. Here immunoSEQ multiplex PCR was the method, and the copy in TCRdb shows in-frame clones only, minus some. The sample has around 200,000 clones, 82% seen once; the top ten hold 0.7% to 0.95%. The sequenced material came from PBMCs. The receptors were sampled from a woman in her late teens or twenties in good health and CMV-seronegative.

CDR3 sequence: CASREWDSPGTDTQYF. CDR3 sequence (DNA): TGTGCCAGCAGGGAATGGGACAGCCCAGGCACAGATACGCAGTATTTT. The chain combines TRBV7-9 with TRBJ2-3, with 7 bases that match TRBD1. The CDR3 loop spans 16 amino acids. After removal of 6 bases from V and 1 base from J, the junction contained 10 bases not matched to a gene. Germline CDR1 and CDR2: SEHNR and FQNEAQ (reference sequence).

A single count supports this clone. CDR3 bases: TGTGCCATCAGTGAGTCCACAGGGAGTGGCTACACCTTC. Translated: CAISESTGSGYTF. V and J are TRBV10-3 and TRBJ1-2, with a possible D match to TRBD1 (6 bases). The germline V gene encodes CDR1 ENHRY and CDR2 SYGVKD. The CDR3 length is 13 residues. The germline V and J ends were trimmed by 0 bases and 7 bases, with 9 bases remaining between them.

The chain links TRBV5-6 to TRBJ2-7; the match to TRBD1 covers 7 bases. V shed 4 bases and J 3 bases; nucleotides not matched to a gene: 13. Germline values: CDR1 SGHDT, CDR2 YYEEEE. The CDR3 runs 16 residues. CDR3: CASSGGQTFIYYEQYF. CDR3 nucleotides: TGTGCCAGCAGCGGGGGACAGACCTTCATCTACTACGAGCAGTACTTC.